This T cell receptor (beta chain) is drawn from a study of Graves' ophthalmopathy and Graves' hyperthyroidism. As the template, RNA transcripts were used to amplify TCR beta CDR3 regions. A first-round RT-PCR used HTBI primers, followed by a second-round multiplex PCR. Each CDR3 protein is one row after TCRdb ran MiXCR on the multiplex PCR reads. Here the sample spans about 500,000 distinct CDR3 sequences, approximately 15% being singletons. Many counts were recorded for this clonotype. Moderate-to-severe activity, CAS at least 3, NOSPECS at least 4 and duration under 3 months characterized donors with ophthalmopathy. Other autoimmune diseases, uncontrolled infections, pregnancy or lactation ruled patients out of participation. The sample consisted of blood. The receptor comes from a woman between 25 and 40 years old with Graves' ophthalmopathy.

In DNA form, the CDR3 reads TGTGCCACCAGTGACAGCACAGATACGCAGTATTTT. It translates to CATSDSTDTQYF. The rearrangement joins TRBV24-1 to TRBJ2-3; D uncertain. The CDR3 is 12 residues long. The V end lost 4 bases, the J end lost 0 bases, and 1 base lay between the germline ends. Germline CDR1 is KGHDR and CDR2 is SFDVKD.